This entry features one TCR beta chain sequence. The source of the sample is a study of T cell responses to AZD1222 COVID-19 vaccine. In germline, CDR1 is LNHDA, CDR2 SQIVND (reference sequence). The CDR3 has 12 residues. Deletions cut 2 bases from V and 11 bases from J, with 12 bases between. Here immunoSEQ multiplex PCR was the method, and the copy in TCRdb shows in-frame clones only, minus some. The table shows 100,000 to 140,000 clones, with around nine tenths occurring only once. V usage is TRBV19 and J usage is TRBJ1-1; maybe TRBD1 (5 bases). The starting material was peripheral blood, obtained on day 0 of AZD1222 vaccination. The receptor was isolated from an adult in good health. The CDR3 sequence is CASSIRGVGAFF. The CDR3, as DNA: TGTGCCAGTAGTATAAGGGGAGTAGGCGCTTTCTTT. Full variable domain (outside the CDR3, taken from reference TRBV19 and TRBJ1-1): DGGITQSPKYLFRKEGQNVTLSCEQNLNHDAMYWYRQDPGQGLRLIYYSQIVNDFQKGDIAEGYSVSREKKESFPLTVTSAQKNPTAFYLCASSIRGVGAFFGQGTRLTVV.